This T cell receptor beta chain stems from a study of PD-L1 blockade in urothelial cancer. Findings of the study overall: Patients with below-median pretreatment blood clonality survived longer.

This table comes from immunoSEQ multiplex PCR, and its TCRdb copy is limited to in-frame clones, with some not included. Of about 120,000 clones listed, roughly 89% are singletons. With V trimmed by 3 bases and J by 6 bases, 4 bases remained unmatched. Germline values: CDR1 SEHNR, CDR2 FQNEAQ (reference sequence). The CDR3 is made up of 14 amino acids. Regarding time point: peripheral blood 6 weeks after treatment start. Locally advanced or metastatic urothelial carcinoma was diagnosed in the patients. Turning to this clone: Its target is not known.

Sequenced material: PBMCs, taken around atezolizumab (anti-PD-L1) treatment. The V call is TRBV7-9, the J call TRBJ2-4; 8 bases map to TRBD1. The sequence was collected from a man aged 60-69 years with urothelial cancer. CDR3 sequence reads: CASSFMTGVNIQYF. DNA of the CDR3: TGTGCCAGCAGCTTTATGACAGGGGTAAACATTCAGTACTTC.